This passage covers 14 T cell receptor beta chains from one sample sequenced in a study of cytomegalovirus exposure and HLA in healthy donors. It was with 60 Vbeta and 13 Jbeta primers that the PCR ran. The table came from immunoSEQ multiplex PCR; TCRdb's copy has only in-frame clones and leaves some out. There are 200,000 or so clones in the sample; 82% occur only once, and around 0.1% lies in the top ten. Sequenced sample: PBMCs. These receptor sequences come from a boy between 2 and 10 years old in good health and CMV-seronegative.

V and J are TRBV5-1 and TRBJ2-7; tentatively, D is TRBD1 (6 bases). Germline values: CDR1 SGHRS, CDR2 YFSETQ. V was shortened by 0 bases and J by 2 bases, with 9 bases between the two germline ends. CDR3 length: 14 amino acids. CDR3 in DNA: TGCGCCAGCAGCTTGGAGGGGGTTACCTACGAGCAGTACTTC. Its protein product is CASSLEGVTYEQYF.

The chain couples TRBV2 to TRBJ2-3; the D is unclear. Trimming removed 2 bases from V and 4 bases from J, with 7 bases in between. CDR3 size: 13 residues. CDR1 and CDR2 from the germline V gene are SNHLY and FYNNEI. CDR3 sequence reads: CASSEMASDTQYF. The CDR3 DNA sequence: TGTGCCAGCAGTGAAATGGCCTCAGATACGCAGTATTTT.

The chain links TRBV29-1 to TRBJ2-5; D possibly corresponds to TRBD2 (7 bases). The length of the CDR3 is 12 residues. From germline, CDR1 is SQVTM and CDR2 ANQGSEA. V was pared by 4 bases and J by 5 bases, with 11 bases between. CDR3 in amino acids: CSVVTGGETQYF. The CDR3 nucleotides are TGCAGCGTTGTGACGGGGGGCGAGACCCAGTACTTC.

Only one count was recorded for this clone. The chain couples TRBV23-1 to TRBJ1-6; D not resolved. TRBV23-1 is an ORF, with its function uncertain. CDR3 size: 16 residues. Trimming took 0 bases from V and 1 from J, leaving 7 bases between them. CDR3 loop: CASSQSVGSYNSPLHF. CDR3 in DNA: TGCGCCAGCAGTCAATCAGTCGGGTCCTATAATTCACCCCTCCACTTT.

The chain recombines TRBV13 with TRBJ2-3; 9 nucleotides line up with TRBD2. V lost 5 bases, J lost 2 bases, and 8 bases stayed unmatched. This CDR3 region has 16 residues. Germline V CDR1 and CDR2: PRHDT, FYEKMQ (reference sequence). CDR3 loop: CASSRPTSGDTDTQYF. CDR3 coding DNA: TGTGCCAGCAGCCGTCCGACTAGCGGTGACACAGATACGCAGTATTTT.

The CDR3, as DNA: TGTGCCAGCAGCTCACAGGGGGCAGGTTATGGCTACACCTTC. This translates into CASSSQGAGYGYTF. The chain is built from TRBV5-8 and TRBJ1-2, with 9 bases fitting TRBD1. The V and J ends lost 3 bases and 5 bases, in that order; junction bases with no gene match: 5. This CDR3 has 14 residues. The germline V gene encodes CDR1 SGHTS and CDR2 YDEGEE.

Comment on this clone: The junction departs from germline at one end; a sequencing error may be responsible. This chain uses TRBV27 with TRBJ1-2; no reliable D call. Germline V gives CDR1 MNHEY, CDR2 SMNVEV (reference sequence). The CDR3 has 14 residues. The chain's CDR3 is CASSLSRVPGGYTF. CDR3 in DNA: TGTGCCAGCAGCTTATCGCGGGTGCCGGGAGGCTACACCTTC.

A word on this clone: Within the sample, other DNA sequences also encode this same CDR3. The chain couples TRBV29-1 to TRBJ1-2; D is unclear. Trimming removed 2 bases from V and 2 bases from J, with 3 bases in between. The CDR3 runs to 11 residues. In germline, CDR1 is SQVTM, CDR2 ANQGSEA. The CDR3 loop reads CSVEQNYGYTF. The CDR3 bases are TGCAGCGTTGAACAAAACTATGGCTACACCTTC.

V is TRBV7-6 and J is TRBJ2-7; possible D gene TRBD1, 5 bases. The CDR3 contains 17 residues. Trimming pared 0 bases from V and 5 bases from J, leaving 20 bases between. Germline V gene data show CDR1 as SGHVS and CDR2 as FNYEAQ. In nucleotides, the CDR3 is TGTGCCAGCAGCTTAGCGCGTAGGGGCCCAAGCCTCGACGAGCAGTACTTC. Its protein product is CASSLARRGPSLDEQYF.

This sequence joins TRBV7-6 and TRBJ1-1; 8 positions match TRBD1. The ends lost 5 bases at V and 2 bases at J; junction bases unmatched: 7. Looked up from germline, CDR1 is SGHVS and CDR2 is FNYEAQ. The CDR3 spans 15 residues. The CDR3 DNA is TGTGCCAGCAGCCCCCTAGGGACAGGAAACACTGAAGCTTTCTTT. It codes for CASSPLGTGNTEAFF.

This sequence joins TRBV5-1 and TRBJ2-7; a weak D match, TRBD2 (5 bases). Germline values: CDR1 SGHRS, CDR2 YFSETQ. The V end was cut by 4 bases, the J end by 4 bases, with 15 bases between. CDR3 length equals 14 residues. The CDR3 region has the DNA TGCGCCAGCAGCCCCTCGACGGGGTTGTACGAGCAGTACTTC. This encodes CASSPSTGLYEQYF.

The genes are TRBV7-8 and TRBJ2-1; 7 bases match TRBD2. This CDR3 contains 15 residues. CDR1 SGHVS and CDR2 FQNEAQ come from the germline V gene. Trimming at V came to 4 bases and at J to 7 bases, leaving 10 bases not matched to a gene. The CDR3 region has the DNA TGTGCCAGCAGCTCCCGATTCGCGGGGGAAAATGAGCAGTTCTTC. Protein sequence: CASSSRFAGENEQFF.

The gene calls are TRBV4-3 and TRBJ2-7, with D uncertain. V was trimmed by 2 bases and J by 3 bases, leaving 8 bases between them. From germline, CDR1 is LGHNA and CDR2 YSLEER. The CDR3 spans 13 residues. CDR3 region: CASSQTIGYEQYF. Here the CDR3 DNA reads TGCGCCAGCAGCCAAACCATCGGCTACGAGCAGTACTTC.

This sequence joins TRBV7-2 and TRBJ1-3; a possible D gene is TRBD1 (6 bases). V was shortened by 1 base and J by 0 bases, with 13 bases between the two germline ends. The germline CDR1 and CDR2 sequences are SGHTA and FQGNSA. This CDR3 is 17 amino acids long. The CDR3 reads CASSLVGGRGSGNTIYF. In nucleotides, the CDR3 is TGTGCCAGCAGCTTAGTAGGGGGTAGGGGCTCTGGAAACACCATATATTTT. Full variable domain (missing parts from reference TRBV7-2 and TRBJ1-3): GAGVSQSPSNKVTEKGKDVELRCDPISGHTALYWYRQSLGQGLEFLIYFQGNSAPDKSGLPSDRFSAERTGGSVSTLTIQRTQQEDSAVYLCASSLVGGRGSGNTIYFGEGSWLTVV.